The 22 T cell receptor beta chains below all came from one sample that was sequenced in a study of T cells after yellow fever vaccination. TCRdb recomputed calls from the 5' RACE reads with MiXCR, one row per CDR3 protein. The table includes 300,000 to 350,000 distinct CDR3 sequences, about 10% detected once. The sample here was CD4+ T cells sorted from PBMCs, taken 45 days after the yellow fever booster vaccination. All receptors come from a man aged 18-30 years who received the YFV17D yellow fever vaccine.

This clonotype appeared a few times. This chain uses TRBV5-1 with TRBJ2-3; 9 bases fit TRBD2. The V segment lost 2 bases and the J segment 3 bases; nucleotides outside the gene matches: 10. The CDR3 extends over 17 amino acids. Germline loops: CDR1 SGHRS, CDR2 YFSETQ. CDR3 in amino acids: CASSFLGSGGTTDTQYF. DNA for the CDR3: TGCGCCAGCAGCTTTTTGGGTAGCGGGGGAACTACAGATACGCAGTATTTT.

The J gene is TRBJ1-6, the V gene TRBV12-3 or TRBV12-4; D is undetermined. The CDR3 sequence is 16 residues long. V lost 3 bases, J lost 4 bases, and 13 bases lay in between. CDR3 region: CASSFRRQTYNSPLHF. Here the CDR3 DNA reads TGTGCCAGCAGTTTTCGAAGGCAAACTTATAATTCACCCCTCCACTTT.

This clonotype was seen only a few times. The chain has TRBV29-1 and TRBJ2-1, with 9 bases matching TRBD1. The length of the CDR3 is 16 residues. The V and J ends lost 6 bases and 1 base, in that order; junction bases with no gene match: 10. CDR1 is SQVTM and CDR2 is ANQGSEA in the germline V gene. The CDR3 DNA follows: TGCAGCGTGAATCCAGACGACAGGGGGTCCTACAATGAGCAGTTCTTC. Translation gives CSVNPDDRGSYNEQFF.

J is TRBJ1-2 and V is TRBV5-1, with D hard to call. CDR1 SGHRS and CDR2 YFSETQ come from the germline V gene. The CDR3 spans 13 residues. Trimming took off 4 bases at V and 4 bases at J, with 11 bases between the two ends. Here the CDR3 DNA reads TGCGCCAGCAGCGTGGGCGAAGGCTATGGCTACACCTTC. Residues: CASSVGEGYGYTF.

This clonotype occurred a few times. V usage is TRBV7-9 and J usage is TRBJ1-1; TRBD1 might be the D (5 bases). The germline V and J ends were trimmed by 1 base and 3 bases, with 12 bases remaining between them. Germline loops: CDR1 SEHNR, CDR2 FQNEAQ (reference sequence). The CDR3 length is 15 residues. Here the CDR3 DNA reads TGTGCCAGCAGCTTAGGAGGGGCGGGGGACACTGAAGCTTTCTTT. Translation gives CASSLGGAGDTEAFF.

The table lists this clonotype with a few counts. Written as DNA, the CDR3 is TGTGCCAGCACCCGGGCCTATAATTCACCCCTCCACTTT. Translation gives CASTRAYNSPLHF. The chain recombines TRBV12-3 or TRBV12-4 with TRBJ1-6; D remains ambiguous. V lost 7 bases, J lost 2 bases, and 6 bases lay in between. The CDR3 extends over 13 amino acids.

This clonotype was seen repeatedly, ten times or more. The chain employs TRBV9 and TRBJ2-1, with D perhaps matching TRBD1 or TRBD2 (6 bases each). V shed 0 bases and J shed 7 bases, with 11 bases lying between them. The CDR3 is made up of 14 amino acids. The germline CDR1 and CDR2 sequences are SGDLS and YYNGEE. The chain's CDR3 is CASSVEGGQNEQFF. CDR3 coding DNA: TGTGCCAGCAGCGTAGAGGGGGGCCAAAATGAGCAGTTCTTC.

The chain joins TRBV4-3 to TRBJ2-5, with 7 bases matching TRBD2. Germline loops: CDR1 LGHNA, CDR2 YSLEER. The CDR3 contains 15 residues. The trim removed 0 bases at V and 3 bases at J, leaving 4 bases unmatched. This chain's CDR3 is CASSQEGLVEETQYF. CDR3 sequence (DNA): TGCGCCAGCAGCCAAGAAGGACTAGTGGAAGAGACCCAGTACTTC.

In this sample, this clonotype turned up a few times. V is TRBV25-1 and J is TRBJ2-5; D perhaps matches TRBD2 (6 bases). The CDR3 sequence is 15 residues long. V was clipped by 4 bases and J by 3 bases, with 15 bases between them. Germline-derived CDR1 and CDR2 are MGHDK and SYGVNS. As DNA, the CDR3 is TGTGCCAGCAGTGCCCCGGGGCGGGGCGAAGAGACCCAGTACTTC. It is translated as CASSAPGRGEETQYF.

J is TRBJ2-7 and V is TRBV28; TRBD1 aligns across 9 bases. This CDR3 is 15 amino acids long. V lost 5 bases, J lost 5 bases, and 10 bases stayed unmatched. From germline, CDR1 is MDHEN and CDR2 SYDVKM. DNA of the CDR3: TGTGCCAGCAGTACGCCGGGACAGGGATCCGACGAGCAGTACGTC. Protein product: CASSTPGQGSDEQYV.

This rearrangement joins TRBV30 to TRBJ2-4; tentatively, D is TRBD2 (5 bases). The length of the CDR3 is 17 residues. Germline-derived CDR1 and CDR2 are GTSNPN and SVGIG (reference sequence). Trimming stripped 0 bases from V and 0 bases from J, with 15 bases between. CDR3 coding DNA: TGTGCCTGGAGTGTACGGGATGGCGCTTTAGCCAAAAACATTCAGTACTTC. This codes for CAWSVRDGALAKNIQYF.

The chain links TRBV7-6 to TRBJ1-1; D is perhaps TRBD1 (5 bases). The CDR3 length is 14 residues. Trimming cost V 1 base and J 7 bases, with 13 bases left between them. CDR1 is SGHVS, CDR2 FNYEAQ, per germline. The CDR3 nucleotides read TGTGCCAGCAGCTTAGTATCTCGGGGGAGTGAAGCTTTCTTT. Its protein product is CASSLVSRGSEAFF. The full variable domain, completed using reference TRBV7-6 and TRBJ1-1, is GAGVSQSPRYKVTKRGQDVALRCDPISGHVSLYWYRQALGQGPEFLTYFNYEAQQDKSGLPNDRFSAERPEGSISTLTIQRTEQRDSAMYRCASSLVSRGSEAFFGQGTRLTVV.

In this sample, this clonotype turned up many times. The chain carries TRBV4-1 and TRBJ1-5; no clear D. The CDR3 runs 14 residues. Per the germline V gene, CDR1 is MGHRA and CDR2 is YSYEKL. The germline V and J ends were trimmed by 0 bases and 6 bases, with 9 bases remaining between them. The CDR3 sequence is CASSQEGRAQPQHF. CDR3 in DNA: TGCGCCAGCAGCCAAGAAGGTAGGGCTCAGCCCCAGCATTTT.

This clonotype was seen more than once but under ten times. This chain uses TRBV2 with TRBJ2-3; D remains ambiguous. CDR1 and CDR2 from the germline V gene are SNHLY and FYNNEI. The CDR3 length is 12 residues. Trimming shortened V by 2 bases and J by 5 bases, and 5 bases separated the two germline ends. This CDR3 is CASSETVDTQYF. CDR3 in DNA: TGTGCCAGCAGTGAAACCGTAGATACGCAGTATTTT.

This chain joins TRBV12-3 or TRBV12-4 and TRBJ1-2; D might be TRBD1 (6 bases). CDR3 length equals 14 residues. V was pared by 8 bases and J by 1 base, with 14 bases between. The CDR3 is CASGRQAFNYGYTF. CDR3 nucleotides: TGTGCCAGCGGCCGACAGGCCTTTAACTATGGCTACACCTTC.

Ten or more counts support this clonotype. This chain joins TRBV5-1 and TRBJ2-2, with 7 bases matching TRBD1. The germline CDR1 and CDR2 sequences are SGHRS and YFSETQ. Trimming cost V 6 bases and J 7 bases; bases outside gene matches: 9. The CDR3 extends over 14 amino acids. The CDR3 spells CASKETGSNGELFF. The CDR3 nucleotides read TGCGCCAGCAAGGAGACAGGGTCGAACGGGGAGCTGTTTTTT.

Here the CDR3 DNA reads TGCGCCGGTCGGCAGGCGGACACCGGGGAGCTGTTTTTT. It encodes CAGRQADTGELFF. The genes are TRBV5-1 and TRBJ2-2; D is ambiguous. Germline CDR1 and CDR2: SGHRS and YFSETQ. This CDR3 is built from 13 residues. Trimming left V 10 bases short and J 3 bases short, with 13 bases between.

The genes are TRBV20-1 and TRBJ2-5, with a tentative D call TRBD2 (6 bases). The germline V gene has CDR1 DFQATT and CDR2 SNEGSKA (reference sequence). The CDR3 sequence is 12 residues long. Deletions cut 4 bases from V and 7 bases from J, with 13 bases between. The DNA of the CDR3 is TGCAGTGCTAATACTAGCCCCGGGACCCAGTACTTC. Its translation is CSANTSPGTQYF.

This clonotype was seen more than once but under ten times. The junction departs from germline at one end; a sequencing error may be responsible. The rearrangement links TRBV7-7 to TRBJ2-1; possibly TRBD1 or TRBD2 for D (5 bases each). The CDR3 is 14 amino acids. Germline assignment: CDR1 SSHAT and CDR2 FNYEAQ (reference sequence). CDR3 sequence: CASSPHGTSNEQFF. Here the CDR3 DNA reads TGTGCTAGCAGCCCACATGGGACCTCAAATGAGCAGTTCTTC.

The chain joins TRBV4-1 to TRBJ1-1; 12 nucleotides match TRBD1. Germline lookup yields CDR1 MGHRA and CDR2 YSYEKL. The CDR3 covers 18 residues. The V and J ends lost 3 bases and 5 bases, in that order; junction bases with no gene match: 13. The CDR3 DNA sequence: TGCGCCAGCAGCCAGCCTACCGGGACAGGGGGCGGAATGACTGAAGCTTTCTTT. Translation gives CASSQPTGTGGGMTEAFF.

This clonotype was seen many times. The chain couples TRBV29-1 to TRBJ1-5; D is uncertain. Trimming left V 4 bases short and J 2 bases short, with 15 bases between. The CDR3 is 15 residues long. Germline V lookup: CDR1 SQVTM, CDR2 ANQGSEA. CDR3 DNA sequence: TGCAGCGTTGCCGACGGCTGGCTAGGCAATCAGCCCCAGCATTTT. It is translated as CSVADGWLGNQPQHF.

The J gene is TRBJ1-2, the V gene TRBV20-1; the D gene is possibly TRBD1 (6 bases). Deletions cut 7 bases from V and 3 bases from J, with 9 bases between. The germline V gene has CDR1 DFQATT and CDR2 SNEGSKA (reference sequence). This CDR3 has 11 residues. The CDR3 region is CSVHRDYGYTF. CDR3 nucleotide sequence: TGCAGTGTTCACAGGGACTATGGCTACACCTTC.